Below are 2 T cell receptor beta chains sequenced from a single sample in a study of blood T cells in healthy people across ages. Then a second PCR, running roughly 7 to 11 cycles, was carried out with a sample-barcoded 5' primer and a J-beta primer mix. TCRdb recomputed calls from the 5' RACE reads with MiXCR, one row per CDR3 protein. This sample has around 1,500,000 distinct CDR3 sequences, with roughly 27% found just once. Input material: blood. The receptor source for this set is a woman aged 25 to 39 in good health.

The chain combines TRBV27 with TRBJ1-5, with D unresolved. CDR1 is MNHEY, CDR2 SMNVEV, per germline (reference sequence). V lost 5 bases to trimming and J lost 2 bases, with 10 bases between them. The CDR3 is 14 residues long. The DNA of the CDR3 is TGTGCCAGCAGTGGTGGGTATCGCAATCAGCCCCAGCATTTT. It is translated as CASSGGYRNQPQHF.

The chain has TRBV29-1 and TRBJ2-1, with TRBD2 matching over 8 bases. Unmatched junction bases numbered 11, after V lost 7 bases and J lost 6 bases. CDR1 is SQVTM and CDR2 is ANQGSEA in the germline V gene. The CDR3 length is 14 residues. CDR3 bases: TGCAGCGCAACTCCGGTAGCGGGAATCAATGAGCAGTTCTTC. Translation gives CSATPVAGINEQFF.